Each of the 3 T cell receptor beta chains below was sequenced from the same sample in a study of blood T cell repertoires in COVID-19. This table comes from immunoSEQ multiplex PCR, and its TCRdb copy is limited to in-frame clones, with some not included. The sample has about 200,000 clones; approximately 91% are singletons. Specimen: peripheral blood. These receptors were taken from a man aged 50-60 years with COVID-19, enrolled during active disease.

Only one count was recorded for this clone. The chain couples TRBV6-5 to TRBJ2-7; 10 bases fit TRBD1. The J segment lost 2 bases and the V segment lost 5 bases, leaving 6 bases of the junction unmatched. CDR1 and CDR2 (germline): MNHEY, SVGAGI. This CDR3 is built from 15 residues. CDR3 region: CASSRSGTGAYEQYF. CDR3 DNA sequence: TGTGCCAGCAGTCGTTCCGGGACAGGGGCCTACGAGCAGTACTTC.

The chain couples TRBV5-1 to TRBJ2-1; D is undetermined. V lost 0 bases and J 5 bases, leaving 6 bases between the germline ends. CDR1 SGHRS and CDR2 YFSETQ come from the germline V gene. This CDR3 contains 13 residues. CDR3 sequence: CASSLGGHNEQFF. Written as DNA, the CDR3 is TGCGCCAGCAGCTTGGGAGGCCACAATGAGCAGTTCTTC.

A single count supports this clone. This chain uses TRBV10-3 with TRBJ1-3; 8 bases are a match to TRBD1. With 10 bases clipped from V and 3 bases from J, the junction kept 5 bases outside the gene matches. Germline V gene lookup returns CDR1 ENHRY and CDR2 SYGVKD. The CDR3 extends over 13 amino acids. CDR3 bases: TGTGCCACTTCGGACAGGGTTGGAAACACCATATATTTT. This codes for CATSDRVGNTIYF.